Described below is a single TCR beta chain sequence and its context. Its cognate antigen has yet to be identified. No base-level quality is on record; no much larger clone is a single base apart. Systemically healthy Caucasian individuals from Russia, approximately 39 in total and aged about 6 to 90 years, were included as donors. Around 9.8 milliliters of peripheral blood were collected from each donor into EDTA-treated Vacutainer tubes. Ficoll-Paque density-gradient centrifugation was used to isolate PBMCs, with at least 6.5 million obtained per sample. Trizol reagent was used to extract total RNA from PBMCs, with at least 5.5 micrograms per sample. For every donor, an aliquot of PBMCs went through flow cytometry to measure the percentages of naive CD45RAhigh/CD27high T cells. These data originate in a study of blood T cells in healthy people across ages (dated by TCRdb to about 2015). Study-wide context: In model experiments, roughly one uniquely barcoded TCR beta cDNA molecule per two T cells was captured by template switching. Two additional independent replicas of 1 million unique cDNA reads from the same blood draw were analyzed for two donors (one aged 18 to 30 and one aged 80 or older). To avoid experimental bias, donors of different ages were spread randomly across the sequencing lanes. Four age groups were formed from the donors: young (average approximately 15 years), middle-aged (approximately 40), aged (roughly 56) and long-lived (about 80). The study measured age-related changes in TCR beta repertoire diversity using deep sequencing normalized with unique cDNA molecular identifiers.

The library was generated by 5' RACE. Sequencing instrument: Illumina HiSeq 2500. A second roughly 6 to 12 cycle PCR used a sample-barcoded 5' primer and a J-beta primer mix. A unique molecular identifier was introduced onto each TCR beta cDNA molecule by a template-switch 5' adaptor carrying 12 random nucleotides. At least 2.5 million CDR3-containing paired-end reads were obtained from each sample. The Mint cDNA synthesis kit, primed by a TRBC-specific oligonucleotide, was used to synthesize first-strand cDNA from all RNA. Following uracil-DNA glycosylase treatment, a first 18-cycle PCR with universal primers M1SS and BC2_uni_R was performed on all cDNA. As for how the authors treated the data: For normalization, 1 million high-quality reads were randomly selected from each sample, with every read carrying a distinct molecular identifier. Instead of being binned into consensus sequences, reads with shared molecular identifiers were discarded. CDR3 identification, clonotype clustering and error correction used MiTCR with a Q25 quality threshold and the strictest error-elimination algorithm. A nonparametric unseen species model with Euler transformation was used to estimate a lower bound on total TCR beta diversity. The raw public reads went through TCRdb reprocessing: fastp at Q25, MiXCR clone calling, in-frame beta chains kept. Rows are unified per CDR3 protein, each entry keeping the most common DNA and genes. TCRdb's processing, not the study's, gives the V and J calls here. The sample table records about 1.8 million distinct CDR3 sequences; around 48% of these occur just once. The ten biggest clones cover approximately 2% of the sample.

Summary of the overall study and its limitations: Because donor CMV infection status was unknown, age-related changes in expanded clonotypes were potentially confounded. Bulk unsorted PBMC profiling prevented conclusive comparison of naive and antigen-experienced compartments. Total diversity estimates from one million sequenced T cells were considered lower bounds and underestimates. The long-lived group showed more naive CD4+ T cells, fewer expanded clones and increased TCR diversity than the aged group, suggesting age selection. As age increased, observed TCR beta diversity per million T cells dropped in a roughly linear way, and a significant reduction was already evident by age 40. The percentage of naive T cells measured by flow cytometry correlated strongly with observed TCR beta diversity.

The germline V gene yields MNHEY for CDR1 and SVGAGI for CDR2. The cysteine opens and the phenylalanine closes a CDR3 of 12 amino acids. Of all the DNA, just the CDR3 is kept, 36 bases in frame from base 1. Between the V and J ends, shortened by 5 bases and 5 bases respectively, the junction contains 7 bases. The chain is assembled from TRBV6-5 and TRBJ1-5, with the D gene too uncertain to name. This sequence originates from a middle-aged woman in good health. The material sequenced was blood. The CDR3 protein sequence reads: CASSGPYQPQHF. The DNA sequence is TGTGCCAGCAGTGGTCCTTATCAGCCCCAGCATTTT.